This TCR beta chain was identified in a study of CD8 T cells in ankylosing spondylitis. Findings of the study overall: Disease-linked clones, CD8+, were relatively rare in peripheral blood. Some of these motif variants have turned up before, in reports on reactive arthritis synovial fluid and blood.

In making TCR beta libraries, quantitative 5'-RACE with molecular barcodes was used. One entry per CDR3 protein results from TCRdb running MiXCR on the 5' RACE reads. The data contain approximately 300,000 distinct CDR3 sequences, less than 25% of them seen just once; the ten biggest clones take up roughly 3.6%. This clonotype was detected many times. Its target is not known. V shed 4 bases and J shed 0 bases, with 13 bases lying between them. The CDR3 has 16 residues. The receptor was isolated from a female donor with ankylosing spondylitis or in good health (not recorded which). The chain uses TRBV23-1 and TRBJ2-1; D is undetermined. TRBV23-1 is an ORF, with its function uncertain. Material for sequencing was blood, either unsorted or a sorted T cell fraction (not recorded which). The CDR3, as DNA: TGCGCCAGCAGTCCCTTCAGGTCCCGCTCCTACAATGAGCAGTTCTTC. Its translation is CASSPFRSRSYNEQFF.